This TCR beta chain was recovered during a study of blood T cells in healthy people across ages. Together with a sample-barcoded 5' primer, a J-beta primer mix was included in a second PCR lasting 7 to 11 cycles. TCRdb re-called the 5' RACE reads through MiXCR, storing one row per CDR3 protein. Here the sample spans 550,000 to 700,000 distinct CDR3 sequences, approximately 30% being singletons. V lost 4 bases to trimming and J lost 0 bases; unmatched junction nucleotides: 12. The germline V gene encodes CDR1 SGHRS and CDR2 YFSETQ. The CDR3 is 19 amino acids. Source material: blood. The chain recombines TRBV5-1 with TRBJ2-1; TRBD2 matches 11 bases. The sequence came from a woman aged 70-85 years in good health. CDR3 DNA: TGCGCCAGCAGCCTCTCCATAATAGCGGGGGGGCCCTCCTACAATGAGCAGTTCTTC. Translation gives CASSLSIIAGGPSYNEQFF.